The rows below give T cell receptor beta chains drawn from one sample of a study of cytomegalovirus exposure and HLA in healthy donors. The assay was immunoSEQ multiplex PCR, and TCRdb's table has in-frame clones only and misses some. The table records some 130,000 clones, approximately 80% of them present only once. Sequenced sample: PBMCs. The receptors derive from a man aged 25-40 years in good health and CMV-seropositive. Each CDR3 is given with its conserved first and last residue. A D gene is named only where the DNA matches it firmly. Clone size, where shown, is once, few, many, or a class for clones that have expanded.

d_gene: TRBD1; v_gene: TRBV4-1; abundance: .; j_gene: TRBJ2-2; CDR3aa: CASSQLGQRNTGELFF; CDR3nt: TGCGCCAGCAGCCAACTGGGACAGAGGAACACCGGGGAGCTGTTTTTT
d_gene: TRBD2; v_gene: TRBV7-3; abundance: once; j_gene: TRBJ2-5; CDR3aa: CASSPGLAGQETQYF; CDR3nt: TGTGCCAGCAGTCCCGGACTAGCGGGGCAAGAGACCCAGTACTTC
d_gene: TRBD1; v_gene: TRBV6-5; abundance: .; j_gene: TRBJ1-1; CDR3aa: CASSRQGKTEAFF; CDR3nt: TGTGCCAGCAGTCGACAGGGGAAAACTGAAGCTTTCTTT
d_gene: TRBD1; v_gene: TRBV5-1; abundance: .; j_gene: TRBJ1-1; CDR3aa: CASSPGQGGGHTEAFF; CDR3nt: TGCGCCAGCAGCCCGGGACAGGGTGGGGGTCACACTGAAGCTTTCTTT
d_gene: .; v_gene: TRBV2; abundance: .; j_gene: TRBJ1-5; CDR3aa: CASSEETLRPQHF; CDR3nt: TGTGCCAGCAGTGAAGAAACCCTGCGGCCCCAGCATTTT
d_gene: TRBD1; v_gene: TRBV7-8; abundance: few; j_gene: TRBJ1-6; CDR3aa: CASSFDRAGNSPLHF; CDR3nt: TGTGCCAGCAGCTTTGACAGGGCGGGTAATTCACCCCTCCACTTT
d_gene: .; v_gene: TRBV19; abundance: .; j_gene: TRBJ1-4; CDR3aa: CASSPSRSANEKLFF; CDR3nt: TGTGCCAGTAGCCCCTCGAGGTCGGCTAATGAAAAACTGTTTTTT
d_gene: TRBD2; v_gene: TRBV7-8; abundance: .; j_gene: TRBJ2-5; CDR3aa: CASSPSGVETQYF; CDR3nt: TGTGCCAGCAGCCCTAGCGGGGTGGAGACCCAGTACTTC
d_gene: TRBD2; v_gene: TRBV19; abundance: .; j_gene: TRBJ2-1; CDR3aa: CASSIQRGPLAEQFF; CDR3nt: TGTGCCAGTAGTATCCAGCGGGGGCCCCTGGCTGAGCAGTTCTTC
d_gene: .; v_gene: TRBV4-3; abundance: .; j_gene: TRBJ1-1; CDR3aa: CASSQDRRVTEAFF; CDR3nt: TGCGCCAGCAGCCAAGATAGGAGGGTCACTGAAGCTTTCTTT
d_gene: TRBD2; v_gene: TRBV19; abundance: .; j_gene: TRBJ2-3; CDR3aa: CASSIGAGVGNTQYF; CDR3nt: TGTGCCAGTAGTATAGGAGCGGGGGTTGGGAATACGCAGTATTTT
d_gene: TRBD2; v_gene: TRBV7-8; abundance: once; j_gene: TRBJ2-1; CDR3aa: CASSFVSGRAGNEQFF; CDR3nt: TGTGCCAGCAGCTTCGTTAGCGGGAGGGCCGGGAATGAGCAGTTCTTC
d_gene: .; v_gene: TRBV30; abundance: .; j_gene: TRBJ2-5; CDR3aa: CAWKVKGAETQYF; CDR3nt: TGTGCCTGGAAGGTTAAAGGGGCGGAGACCCAGTACTTC
d_gene: .; v_gene: TRBV7-3; abundance: .; j_gene: TRBJ1-2; CDR3aa: CASSPRGPGYGYTF; CDR3nt: TGTGCCAGCAGCCCCCGAGGGCCCGGCTATGGCTACACCTTC
d_gene: TRBD1; v_gene: TRBV5-1; abundance: .; j_gene: TRBJ2-5; CDR3aa: CASSSWDRSQETQYF; CDR3nt: TGCGCCAGCAGCTCATGGGACAGGAGCCAAGAGACCCAGTACTTC
d_gene: .; v_gene: TRBV18; abundance: once; j_gene: TRBJ2-3; CDR3aa: CASSPFEEDTQYF; CDR3nt: TGTGCCAGCTCACCATTCGAGGAAGATACGCAGTATTTT
d_gene: .; v_gene: TRBV2; abundance: few; j_gene: TRBJ1-5; CDR3aa: CASSERREGNQPQHF; CDR3nt: TGTGCCAGCAGTGAACGGAGAGAGGGCAATCAGCCCCAGCATTTT
d_gene: .; v_gene: TRBV7-2; abundance: once; j_gene: TRBJ1-5; CDR3aa: CASSLGRGQPQHF; CDR3nt: TGTGCCAGCAGCTTAGGCCGAGGGCAGCCCCAGCATTTT
d_gene: .; v_gene: TRBV7-2; abundance: many; j_gene: TRBJ1-1; CDR3aa: CASRYREGGTEAFF; CDR3nt: TGTGCCAGCAGGTACAGGGAGGGAGGGACTGAAGCTTTCTTT
d_gene: .; v_gene: TRBV5-1; abundance: .; j_gene: TRBJ1-2; CDR3aa: CASSLERGNYGYTF; CDR3nt: TGCGCCAGCAGCTTGGAGCGGGGGAACTATGGCTACACCTTC
d_gene: TRBD1; v_gene: TRBV7-2; abundance: few; j_gene: TRBJ1-3; CDR3aa: CASSPTGFGNTIYF; CDR3nt: TGTGCCAGCAGCCCGACAGGGTTCGGAAACACCATATATTTT
d_gene: .; v_gene: TRBV2; abundance: once; j_gene: TRBJ1-5; CDR3aa: CASRQAGNQPQHF; CDR3nt: TGTGCCAGCAGACAGGCGGGCAATCAGCCCCAGCATTTT
d_gene: .; v_gene: TRBV7-2; abundance: .; j_gene: TRBJ1-2; CDR3aa: CASTTGDNYGYTF; CDR3nt: TGTGCCAGCACGACCGGAGATAACTATGGCTACACCTTC
d_gene: TRBD2; v_gene: TRBV7-3; abundance: .; j_gene: TRBJ2-1; CDR3aa: CASSPGLAVYNEQFF; CDR3nt: TGTGCCAGCAGCCCAGGACTAGCGGTCTACAATGAGCAGTTCTTC
d_gene: TRBD2; v_gene: TRBV7-2; abundance: .; j_gene: TRBJ2-1; CDR3aa: CASSLEGTSGINEQFF; CDR3nt: TGTGCCAGCAGCTTAGAAGGGACTAGCGGGATCAATGAGCAGTTCTTC
d_gene: TRBD2; v_gene: TRBV9; abundance: .; j_gene: TRBJ2-2; CDR3aa: CASSVTSGRSVTGELFF; CDR3nt: TGTGCCAGCAGCGTAACTAGCGGGAGGTCGGTCACCGGGGAGCTGTTTTTT
d_gene: TRBD2; v_gene: TRBV10-2; abundance: .; j_gene: TRBJ2-1; CDR3aa: CASRGLAGGSSYNEQFF; CDR3nt: TGCGCCAGCAGGGGACTAGCGGGGGGTAGCTCCTACAATGAGCAGTTCTTC
d_gene: .; v_gene: TRBV6-5; abundance: .; j_gene: TRBJ1-1; CDR3aa: CASSYLAGNTEAFF; CDR3nt: TGTGCCAGCAGTTACTTGGCGGGGAACACTGAAGCTTTCTTT
d_gene: .; v_gene: TRBV5-1; abundance: .; j_gene: TRBJ1-5; CDR3aa: CASSPSGGGQPQHF; CDR3nt: TGCGCCAGCAGCCCCTCGGGGGGAGGGCAGCCCCAGCATTTT